The sequence of this TCR beta chain was determined in a study of blood T cell repertoires in COVID-19. V was shortened by 7 bases and J by 0 bases, with 9 bases between the two germline ends. This CDR3 has 13 residues. The V gene's germline CDR1 is ENHRY and CDR2 SYGVKD. Using immunoSEQ multiplex PCR, the repertoire was profiled, and TCRdb retains in-frame clones only, with some absent. This table has more than 75,000 clones, approximately 84% appearing once. The source material was peripheral blood. The clonotype originates from a human donor in a cohort sampled during active COVID-19. J is TRBJ1-2 and V is TRBV10-3, with D possibly TRBD1 on 6 matching bases. The CDR3 is CAINGGPNYGYTF. The CDR3 DNA sequence: TGTGCCATCAACGGGGGGCCTAACTATGGCTACACCTTC.